This passage covers 30 T cell receptor beta chains from one sample sequenced in a study of T cell repertoires in cytomegalovirus infection. No cognate antigen is known for these TCRs. TCRdb processed the reads anew with MiXCR; each CDR3 protein has one entry. The sample records around 750,000 distinct CDR3 sequences, approximately 32% being singletons. This specimen was cultured CD8+ T cells from PBMCs, taken from culture after CMV antigen stimulation. The receptor set was obtained from a human donor in good health (CMV status not recorded). Some clones in this sample may be carry-over from other donors' samples.

On this clonotype: A much more abundant neighbour one base away suggests this may be a read error. The J gene is TRBJ2-6, the V gene TRBV7-9, with TRBD2 matching over 7 bases. The germline gives CDR1 SEHNR, CDR2 FQNEAQ (reference sequence). This CDR3 is built from 19 residues. Here the CDR3 reads CVSSLSPLGGSAGANVLTF. DNA of the CDR3: TGTGTCAGCAGCTTAAGCCCCTTGGGGGGGTCTGCTGGGGCCAACGTCCTGACTTTC.

This clonotype showed up just a few times. The chain carries TRBV5-3 and TRBJ1-4; 9 bases line up with TRBD1. TRBV5-3 counts as an open reading frame of uncertain function. With V trimmed by 8 bases and J by 7 bases, 21 bases remained unmatched. The CDR3 sequence is 18 residues long. The CDR3 sequence is CASSPGRDRESQSEKLFF. The CDR3 DNA is TGTGCCAGCAGCCCCGGCCGGGACAGGGAATCCCAAAGTGAAAAACTGTTTTTT.

This clonotype was detected ten times or more. The rearrangement uses TRBV5-6 and TRBJ1-1, with D uncertain. The V end was cut by 4 bases, the J end by 12 bases, with 16 bases between. The germline gives CDR1 SGHDT, CDR2 YYEEEE. There are 12 residues in the CDR3. For the CDR3, the DNA is TGTGCCAGCAGCCGGATAAATAGTGATTCTTTCTTT. Its translation is CASSRINSDSFF.

V is TRBV27 and J is TRBJ2-3; possible D gene TRBD2, 5 bases. CDR1 is MNHEY and CDR2 is SMNVEV in the germline V gene (reference sequence). With 2 bases removed from V and 2 bases from J, the gap between germline ends came to 17 bases. The CDR3 is 17 amino acids. This CDR3 is CASSLEAPAALTDTQYF. Written as DNA, the CDR3 is TGTGCCAGCAGTTTAGAGGCCCCAGCGGCCCTCACAGATACGCAGTATTTT.

This clonotype was counted between two and nine times. The V call is TRBV12-5, the J call TRBJ1-1; 8 bases match TRBD1. The CDR3 extends over 17 amino acids. The germline gives CDR1 LGHNT, CDR2 FRNRAP. Trimming cost V 3 bases and J 3 bases; bases outside gene matches: 12. CDR3 loop: CASGFFLSTGEDTEAFF. The CDR3 region has the DNA TGTGCTAGTGGTTTCTTCCTCTCGACAGGGGAGGACACTGAAGCTTTCTTT.

The V and J genes are TRBV10-1 and TRBJ1-5, with D possibly being TRBD1 (5 bases). Germline V lookup: CDR1 WNHNN, CDR2 SYGVQD (reference sequence). V was pared by 0 bases and J by 5 bases, with 17 bases between. The CDR3 length is 17 residues. The CDR3 DNA is TGCGCCAGCAGTGAGTCGGTTAGTCAGGGTGGGGATCAGCCCCAGCATTTT. Translating gives CASSESVSQGGDQPQHF.

The chain recombines TRBV6-1 with TRBJ2-2; D is ambiguous. The CDR3 runs to 14 residues. Looked up from germline, CDR1 is MNHNS and CDR2 is SASEGT. The germline V and J ends were trimmed by 1 base and 8 bases, with 11 bases remaining between them. CDR3 sequence (DNA): TGTGCCAGCAGTGAAGGACCCTTGGGAGGGGAGCTGTTTTTT. Translation gives CASSEGPLGGELFF.

The chain is built from TRBV7-6 and TRBJ2-4; D is undetermined. Germline V gene sequence: CDR1 SGHVS, CDR2 FNYEAQ. The CDR3 length is 13 residues. The germline V and J ends were trimmed by 4 bases and 4 bases, with 8 bases remaining between them. The DNA of the CDR3 is TGTGCCAGCAGCTCGGTACTTAAAAACATTCAGTACTTC. It encodes CASSSVLKNIQYF. Together with reference TRBV7-6 and TRBJ2-4, the CDR3 gives the full variable domain: GAGVSQSPRYKVTKRGQDVALRCDPISGHVSLYWYRQALGQGPEFLTYFNYEAQQDKSGLPNDRFSAERPEGSISTLTIQRTEQRDSAMYRCASSSVLKNIQYFGAGTRLSVL.

There are a few counts of this clonotype. V usage is TRBV7-9 and J usage is TRBJ1-1, with D hard to call. The CDR3 sequence is 15 residues long. CDR1 is SEHNR, CDR2 FQNEAQ, per germline (reference sequence). V lost 2 bases and J 1 base, leaving 11 bases between the germline ends. CDR3 DNA: TGTGCCAGCAGCTTATCCGGGTCCTGGAACACTGAAGCTTTCTTT. Its translation: CASSLSGSWNTEAFF.

This clonotype has at least ten counts. The chain uses TRBV11-2 and TRBJ2-7, with D maybe TRBD2 (7 bases). The germline V gene has CDR1 SGHAT and CDR2 FQNNGV. V was trimmed by 3 bases and J by 7 bases, leaving 16 bases between them. This CDR3 region has 14 residues. CDR3 sequence: CASSLGGGMKEQYF. The CDR3, as DNA: TGTGCCAGCAGCTTGGGAGGGGGAATGAAGGAGCAGTACTTC.

On this clonotype itself: Being one base from a much bigger clone, this may be a read error. J is TRBJ2-3 and V is TRBV7-4; 12 bases match TRBD2. V shed 5 bases and J 4 bases; nucleotides not matched to a gene: 7. The CDR3 covers 16 residues. Germline V CDR1 and CDR2: SGHVT, SQSDAQ. The CDR3 DNA sequence: TGTGCCAGCAGCACTAGCGGGGGGACCGAGTCAGATACGCAGTATTTT. It yields the protein CASSTSGGTESDTQYF.

CDR3 DNA sequence: TGTGCCAGCAGCTTAGCGTCCGGGAGTCCTGGAAACACCATATATTTT. Translated, it gives CASSLASGSPGNTIYF. The rearrangement uses TRBV7-9 and TRBJ1-3; D remains unclear. V dropped 0 bases and J dropped 2 bases, with 11 bases sitting between them. The CDR3 consists of 16 residues. CDR1 is SEHNR and CDR2 is FQNEAQ in the germline V gene (reference sequence).

This clonotype came up a few times. This chain uses TRBV5-5 with TRBJ2-3; 13 positions agree with TRBD2. CDR3 size: 17 residues. V gave up 0 bases and J gave up 6 bases; unmatched junction bases: 7. Germline CDR1 SGHKS, CDR2 YYEKEE (reference sequence). Here the CDR3 DNA reads TGTGCCAGCAGCTTGGGATGGTGGACTAGCGGGGGTGATACGCAGTATTTT. This translates into CASSLGWWTSGGDTQYF.

Only a few counts were recorded for this clonotype. V gene TRBV7-6 combines with J gene TRBJ2-5, with TRBD2 matching over 8 bases. Germline CDR1 SGHVS, CDR2 FNYEAQ. The trim removed 1 base at V and 5 bases at J, leaving 12 bases unmatched. This CDR3 is 17 amino acids long. CDR3 DNA sequence: TGTGCCAGCAGCTTAGAGAGTGCCGGGGGGGCCCGGGAGACCCAGTACTTC. This gives the protein CASSLESAGGARETQYF.

This clonotype has just a few counts. The rearrangement links TRBV7-8 to TRBJ1-2, with TRBD1 matching 7 bases. Germline V gene data show CDR1 as SGHVS and CDR2 as FQNEAQ. Unmatched junction bases numbered 8, after V lost 0 bases and J lost 4 bases. This CDR3 spans 16 amino acids. CDR3 DNA: TGTGCCAGCAGCTTAGCTTTAGGGCAGGGGGGCTATGGCTACACCTTC. Its protein product is CASSLALGQGGYGYTF.

J is TRBJ2-3 and V is TRBV7-8; 7 positions match TRBD1. CDR1 and CDR2 from the germline V gene are SGHVS and FQNEAQ. The junction had 1 base not matched to a gene; V was cut back by 5 bases and J by 5 bases. There are 12 residues in the CDR3. CDR3 sequence: CASSNRGDTQYF. The CDR3 bases are TGTGCCAGCAGCAACAGGGGAGATACGCAGTATTTT.

The chain carries TRBV7-9 and TRBJ2-1; 10 nucleotides align to TRBD1. The CDR3 loop spans 16 amino acids. The junction had 6 bases not matched to a gene; V was cut back by 3 bases and J by 4 bases. Germline lookup yields CDR1 SEHNR and CDR2 FQNEAQ (reference sequence). CDR3: CASSFLRDRGYNEQFF. In nucleotides, the CDR3 is TGTGCCAGCAGCTTTTTACGGGACAGGGGATACAATGAGCAGTTCTTC. The full variable domain, rest sourced from reference TRBV7-9 and TRBJ2-1, is DTGVSQNPRHKITKRGQNVTFRCDPISEHNRLYWYRQTLGQGPEFLTYFQNEAQLEKSRLLSDRFSAERPKGSFSTLEIQRTEQGDSAMYLCASSFLRDRGYNEQFFGPGTRLTVL.

V gene TRBV4-3 combines with J gene TRBJ1-2; perhaps TRBD1 as D (5 bases). Per the germline V gene, CDR1 is LGHNA and CDR2 is YSLEER. The germline V and J ends were trimmed by 0 bases and 6 bases, with 17 bases remaining between them. The CDR3 extends over 16 amino acids. The DNA for the CDR3 is TGCGCCAGCAGCCAAGAAGGAGGGGTGTTCCTCAATGGCTACACCTTC. Its protein product is CASSQEGGVFLNGYTF.

V usage is TRBV27 and J usage is TRBJ1-2; TRBD1 matches at 7 bases. Per germline, CDR1 MNHEY and CDR2 SMNVEV (reference sequence). This CDR3 is built from 12 residues. V gave up 6 bases and J gave up 4 bases; unmatched junction bases: 2. CDR3 DNA: TGTGCCAGCAGAGGGGGCCGCTATGGCTACACCTTC. This sequence encodes CASRGGRYGYTF.

This chain links TRBV4-2 with TRBJ2-2, with D possibly being TRBD2 (6 bases). V was cut by 9 bases and J by 6 bases, with 11 bases left in between. The CDR3 length is 12 residues. CDR1 is LGHNA, CDR2 YNFKEQ, per germline. CDR3 in amino acids: CASASDPGELFF. CDR3 coding DNA: TGTGCCAGTGCTAGCGATCCCGGGGAGCTGTTTTTT.

This clonotype was detected a few times. V usage is TRBV7-9 and J usage is TRBJ2-1; 8 bases fit TRBD2. The V gene end was trimmed by 5 bases and the J gene end by 1 base; junction bases not matched to a gene: 4. Germline V gene data show CDR1 as SEHNR and CDR2 as FQNEAQ (reference sequence). The CDR3 totals 15 residues. In DNA, the CDR3 is TGTGCCAGCAGCAGGACTAGCCGGTCCTACAATGAGCAGTTCTTC. It codes for CASSRTSRSYNEQFF.

The chain couples TRBV20-1 to TRBJ2-3, with a weak D call TRBD2 (6 bases). Trimming shortened V by 0 bases and J by 2 bases, and 9 bases separated the two germline ends. Germline values: CDR1 DFQATT, CDR2 SNEGSKA (reference sequence). The CDR3 is 14 residues long. The CDR3 loop is CSARDWGDTDTQYF. The CDR3 coding sequence is TGCAGTGCTAGAGATTGGGGGGACACAGATACGCAGTATTTT.

The sample holds many counts of this clonotype. The V gene is TRBV5-5, the J gene TRBJ1-4, with D unresolved. Germline V gene lookup returns CDR1 SGHKS and CDR2 YYEKEE (reference sequence). V was clipped by 2 bases and J by 0 bases, with 11 bases between them. The CDR3 has 16 residues. The CDR3 DNA reads TGTGCCAGCAGCTTTGGACGGGGTGCAACTAATGAAAAACTGTTTTTT. It encodes CASSFGRGATNEKLFF.

The genes are TRBV6-5 and TRBJ2-7; tentatively, D is TRBD1 or TRBD2 (5 bases each). V lost 5 bases and J lost 2, with 13 bases in between. This CDR3 is built from 14 residues. Germline V gene data show CDR1 as MNHEY and CDR2 as SVGAGI. The CDR3 region has the DNA TGTGCCAGCAGTCCACAGGACTTTCCCTACGAGCAGTACGTC. Encoded protein: CASSPQDFPYEQYV.

The rearrangement links TRBV6-2 or TRBV6-3 to TRBJ1-4; tentatively, D is TRBD1 (5 bases). The CDR3 is 15 residues long. Germline V gene lookup returns CDR1 MNHEY and CDR2 SVGEGT. Trimming removed 5 bases from V and 5 bases from J, with 15 bases in between. Here the CDR3 DNA reads TGTGCCAGCAGTAATACAGGAGGGTTGAATGAAAAACTGTTTTTT. This gives the protein CASSNTGGLNEKLFF.

This chain connects TRBV7-8 to TRBJ2-3; unclear D gene. The CDR3 extends over 18 amino acids. CDR1 SGHVS and CDR2 FQNEAQ come from the germline V gene. V dropped 2 bases and J dropped 0 bases, with 18 bases sitting between them. CDR3 coding DNA: TGTGCCAGCAGCTTACGGGCTCAGCGAAACCCTAGCACAGATACGCAGTATTTT. Its translation: CASSLRAQRNPSTDTQYF.

The chain joins TRBV6-6 to TRBJ2-1, with 9 bases that match TRBD2. CDR1 and CDR2 from the germline V gene are MNHNY and SVGAGI (reference sequence). Trimming removed 2 bases from V and 5 bases from J; junction bases left unmatched: 4. CDR3 size: 15 residues. The chain's CDR3 is CASSYVSGGDNEQFF. As DNA, the CDR3 is TGTGCCAGCAGTTACGTTAGCGGGGGCGACAATGAGCAGTTCTTC.

The chain employs TRBV2 and TRBJ2-3; D may be TRBD1 (5 bases). The CDR3 length is 16 residues. Deletions cut 7 bases from V and 1 base from J, with 18 bases between. Germline V gene lookup returns CDR1 SNHLY and CDR2 FYNNEI. CDR3 in amino acids: CASIPQEGHGTDTQYF. The CDR3 DNA reads as TGTGCCAGCATTCCCCAAGAAGGACACGGCACAGATACGCAGTATTTT.

V is TRBV4-1 and J is TRBJ2-1, with D perhaps matching TRBD1 (5 bases). The CDR3 runs 15 residues. Germline V gives CDR1 MGHRA, CDR2 YSYEKL. Deletions cut 4 bases from V and 5 bases from J, with 15 bases between. In nucleotides, the CDR3 is TGCGCCAGCAGCCCCCACCCCTCAGGGAACAATGAGCAGTTCTTC. Translated, it gives CASSPHPSGNNEQFF.

This chain links TRBV7-2 with TRBJ1-5, with a possible D match to TRBD1 (6 bases). V was clipped by 1 base and J by 0 bases, with 13 bases between them. CDR3 length: 17 amino acids. The germline CDR1 and CDR2 sequences are SGHTA and FQGNSA. In DNA form, the CDR3 reads TGTGCCAGCAGCTTAGTACCCAGGGGTTATAGCAATCAGCCCCAGCATTTT. Protein sequence: CASSLVPRGYSNQPQHF.